This T cell receptor beta chain was captured by sequencing in a study of T cell responses to AZD1222 COVID-19 vaccine. Assay: immunoSEQ multiplex PCR; the TCRdb copy retains only in-frame clones and omits some. The table lists roughly 120,000 clones, around 83% of them singletons. Whole-study findings and limits: White British ancestry dominated among donors, who included more females, and clonal diversity was possibly underestimated. Recipients of two AZD1222 doses showed rising Spike-specific TCR breadth and depth. Nearly half of spike-specific TCRs reportedly target unmutated variant regions.

Second doses at about 4 or about 12 weeks were pooled. V lost 4 bases and J lost 4, with 7 bases in between. Germline assignment: CDR1 MNHNS and CDR2 SASEGT. The CDR3 covers 12 residues. Of note for this clone: Antigen specificity is unknown.

This TCR derives from an adult who received the AZD1222 COVID-19 vaccine. The specimen was peripheral blood, collected 28 days after the second AZD1222 dose. The J gene is TRBJ1-1, the V gene TRBV6-1; D unclear. The chain's CDR3 is CASSADFTEAFF. CDR3 sequence (DNA): TGTGCCAGCAGTGCCGACTTCACTGAAGCTTTCTTT.